The 7 T cell receptor beta chains listed next were all sequenced from one sample in a study of blood T cell repertoires in COVID-19. Profiled with immunoSEQ multiplex PCR; TCRdb holds only in-frame clones, not every one. The data contain under 20,000 clones, about 81% of them seen just once; the ten biggest clones take up roughly 8.1%. Sequenced sample: peripheral blood. These receptors all come from a man aged 60 to 69 with acute or convalescent COVID-19.

The rearrangement links TRBV7-2 to TRBJ1-4; TRBD1 matches at 9 bases. Trimming removed 5 bases from V and 4 bases from J; junction bases left unmatched: 5. CDR3 length: 15 residues. CDR1 and CDR2 from the germline V gene are SGHTA and FQGNSA. The CDR3 DNA sequence: TGTGCCAGCAGCGTCGGGACAGGGCGTAATGAAAAACTGTTTTTT. Translating it yields CASSVGTGRNEKLFF. Variable domain in full (rest from reference TRBV7-2 and TRBJ1-4): GAGVSQSPSNKVTEKGKDVELRCDPISGHTALYWYRQSLGQGLEFLIYFQGNSAPDKSGLPSDRFSAERTGGSVSTLTIQRTQQEDSAVYLCASSVGTGRNEKLFFGSGTQLSVL.

The rearrangement uses TRBV7-2 and TRBJ1-2, with D unresolved. This CDR3 has 17 residues. Germline CDR1 and CDR2: SGHTA and FQGNSA. Trimming removed 5 bases at V and 1 base at J, with 20 bases between. In nucleotides, the CDR3 is TGTGCCAGCAGCGTAGACCCCGAAGGGAGCCATAACTATGGCTACACCTTC. This gives the protein CASSVDPEGSHNYGYTF.

V is TRBV19 and J is TRBJ2-1; TRBD1 matches 7 bases. The CDR3 is 18 residues long. CDR1 LNHDA and CDR2 SQIVND come from the germline V gene (reference sequence). The trim removed 1 base at V and 4 bases at J, leaving 13 bases unmatched. The CDR3 loop is CASSIGRERTGYYNEQFF. In DNA, the CDR3 is TGTGCCAGTAGTATAGGAAGGGAACGGACAGGCTATTACAATGAGCAGTTCTTC. The complete variable domain, with remaining parts taken from reference TRBV19 and TRBJ2-1, reads DGGITQSPKYLFRKEGQNVTLSCEQNLNHDAMYWYRQDPGQGLRLIYYSQIVNDFQKGDIAEGYSVSREKKESFPLTVTSAQKNPTAFYLCASSIGRERTGYYNEQFFGPGTRLTVL.

The rearrangement links TRBV12-5 to TRBJ1-2; D might be TRBD1 (6 bases). The germline V and J ends were trimmed by 2 bases and 7 bases, with 11 bases remaining between them. The CDR3 sequence is 13 residues long. Germline loops: CDR1 LGHNT, CDR2 FRNRAP. The CDR3 loop reads CASGLSTGFGYTF. The CDR3 DNA reads TGTGCTAGTGGTTTGAGCACAGGGTTTGGCTACACCTTC. Filled out from reference TRBV12-5 and TRBJ1-2, the complete variable domain reads DARVTQTPRHKVTEMGQEVTMRCQPILGHNTVFWYRQTMMQGLELLAYFRNRAPLDDSGMPKDRFSAEMPDATLATLKIQPSEPRDSAVYFCASGLSTGFGYTFGSGTRLTVV.

The chain has TRBV18 and TRBJ1-6, with D possibly TRBD1 on 5 matching bases. The CDR3 sequence is 15 residues long. V was trimmed by 3 bases and J by 6 bases, leaving 12 bases between them. Germline lookup yields CDR1 KGHSH and CDR2 LQKENI. The DNA for the CDR3 is TGTGCCAGCTCACCCTCAGGGCTCGGTAATTCACCCCTCCACTTT. It codes for CASSPSGLGNSPLHF.

CDR3: CASSPPGNSYEQYF. In DNA, the CDR3 is TGTGCCAGCTCACCACCTGGCAACTCCTACGAGCAGTACTTC. The chain employs TRBV18 and TRBJ2-7; D gene uncertain. The CDR3 totals 14 residues. With 0 bases removed from V and 0 bases from J, the gap between germline ends came to 6 bases. CDR1 and CDR2 (germline): KGHSH, LQKENI.

The V call is TRBV7-2, the J call TRBJ2-3; 8 positions agree with TRBD2. J lost 4 bases, V lost 4 bases, and 7 bases had no gene match. The CDR3 totals 15 residues. Germline loops: CDR1 SGHTA, CDR2 FQGNSA. The CDR3: CASSSRYSGADTQYF. CDR3 DNA: TGTGCCAGCAGCTCCCGTTATAGCGGGGCAGATACGCAGTATTTT.